These 27 T cell receptor beta chains were all obtained from the same sample, sequenced in a study of control samples from healthy donors and cancer patients. The repertoire was sequenced with immunoSEQ multiplex PCR; TCRdb's copy has only in-frame clones and lacks some. This sample yields roughly 130,000 clones, of which around 96% are seen a single time; 3.5% to 4% belongs to the top ten. Specimen: blood. These receptors were taken from a man younger than 45 in good health.

This chain uses TRBV6-4 with TRBJ1-4, with no clear D. This CDR3 has 11 amino acids. V lost 7 bases and J 8 bases, leaving 8 bases between the germline ends. Germline V gene data show CDR1 as MRHNA and CDR2 as SNTAGT. The CDR3 DNA sequence: TGTGCCAGCAACGGCGGAGAAAAACTGTTTTTT. It yields the protein CASNGGEKLFF.

The gene calls are TRBV4-1 and TRBJ1-5; no firm D call. Germline V gene sequence: CDR1 MGHRA, CDR2 YSYEKL. CDR3 size: 15 residues. Trimming cost V 4 bases and J 3 bases, with 13 bases left between them. This chain's CDR3 is CASSPRGGPNQPQHF. The CDR3 bases are TGCGCCAGCAGCCCCCGTGGAGGGCCCAATCAGCCCCAGCATTTT.

This chain connects TRBV11-2 to TRBJ1-2; a weak D match, TRBD1 (5 bases). Trimming removed 3 bases from V and 7 bases from J, with 15 bases in between. The CDR3 has 14 amino acids. Germline V gives CDR1 SGHAT, CDR2 FQNNGV. CDR3 sequence (DNA): TGTGCCAGCAGCTTGACCCAGGGATTGAGTGGCTACACCTTC. Translation gives CASSLTQGLSGYTF.

V is TRBV29-1 and J is TRBJ2-7; 8 bases fit TRBD1. The CDR3 extends over 13 amino acids. Germline V gene data show CDR1 as SQVTM and CDR2 as ANQGSEA. J was trimmed by 2 bases and V by 4 bases; bases with no gene match: 4. CDR3 bases: TGCAGCGTTGGAAAGGGACAGGCCTACGAGCAGTACTTC. It yields the protein CSVGKGQAYEQYF.

The chain couples TRBV19 to TRBJ1-4; unclear D gene. V was shortened by 6 bases and J by 4 bases, with 15 bases between the two germline ends. The CDR3 is made up of 15 amino acids. The germline CDR1 and CDR2 sequences are LNHDA and SQIVND (reference sequence). DNA of the CDR3: TGTGCCAGTAGACCAATCCCGGGGTTTAATGAAAAACTGTTTTTT. Its translation: CASRPIPGFNEKLFF.

The V call is TRBV4-3, the J call TRBJ2-7, with D uncertain. Between the trimmed V and J ends, which lost 0 bases and 0 bases, there was a span of 9 bases. CDR3 length: 15 amino acids. CDR1 and CDR2 (germline): LGHNA, YSLEER. CDR3 region: CASSQEPAYSYEQYF. The CDR3 nucleotides read TGCGCCAGCAGCCAAGAGCCAGCCTACTCCTACGAGCAGTACTTC.

V and J are TRBV5-4 and TRBJ2-2, with 8 bases lining up with TRBD1. Looked up from germline, CDR1 is SGHNT and CDR2 is YYREEE (reference sequence). V lost 5 bases to trimming and J lost 5 bases; unmatched junction nucleotides: 5. This CDR3 contains 14 residues. The CDR3 coding sequence is TGTGCCAGCAGTAGACAGGGGTTAACCGGGGAGCTGTTTTTT. It translates to CASSRQGLTGELFF.

V gene TRBV3-1 (or the pseudogene TRBV3-2) combines with J gene TRBJ1-1; TRBD1 matches 8 bases. V lost 2 bases, J lost 4 bases, and 9 bases stayed unmatched. CDR1 and CDR2 from the germline V gene are LGHDT and YNNKEL (reference sequence). The length of the CDR3 is 16 residues. The CDR3 region is CASSQYQGAPGTEAFF. The CDR3 nucleotides are TGTGCCAGCAGCCAATATCAGGGGGCGCCGGGCACTGAAGCTTTCTTT.

The V and J genes are TRBV10-3 and TRBJ1-1; D unresolved. Germline V CDR1 and CDR2: ENHRY, SYGVKD. The CDR3 is 13 amino acids. V was trimmed by 5 bases and J by 7 bases, leaving 14 bases between them. This CDR3 reads CAISPTDGVEAFF. CDR3 nucleotides: TGTGCCATCAGTCCCACGGACGGGGTTGAAGCTTTCTTT.

This clone was observed a single time. The chain's CDR3 is CASSLGAGEQYF. As DNA, the CDR3 is TGTGCCAGCAGTTTGGGGGCGGGGGAGCAGTACTTC. The V gene is TRBV28, the J gene TRBJ2-7; D assignment may be TRBD1 or TRBD2 (6 bases each). Looked up from germline, CDR1 is MDHEN and CDR2 is SYDVKM. Trimming stripped 3 bases from V and 7 bases from J, with 10 bases between. The CDR3 length is 12 residues. The complete variable domain, with remaining parts taken from reference TRBV28 and TRBJ2-7, reads DVKVTQSSRYLVKRTGEKVFLECVQDMDHENMFWYRQDPGLGLRLIYFSYDVKMKEKGDIPEGYSVSREKKERFSLILESASTNQTSMYLCASSLGAGEQYFGPGTRLTVT.

The chain is built from TRBV7-9 and TRBJ1-6; D unresolved. The ends were cut back, 1 base at V and 2 bases at J, with 9 bases in the middle. Germline CDR1 reads SEHNR; CDR2 reads FQNEAQ (reference sequence). The CDR3 has 16 amino acids. The CDR3 loop is CASSLGQQTYNSPLHF. The CDR3 DNA is TGTGCCAGCAGCTTAGGGCAGCAAACCTATAATTCACCCCTCCACTTT.

The V call is TRBV10-2, the J call TRBJ2-1, with D possibly being TRBD1 or TRBD2 (6 bases each). Germline values: CDR1 WSHSY, CDR2 SAAADI. The CDR3 runs 17 residues. The germline V and J ends were trimmed by 8 bases and 0 bases, with 20 bases remaining between them. The CDR3 loop is CASGEPGRGGSYNEQFF. CDR3 nucleotides: TGCGCCAGCGGGGAACCGGGCAGGGGAGGCTCCTACAATGAGCAGTTCTTC.

The chain couples TRBV28 to TRBJ2-7; TRBD1 aligns across 8 bases. Trimming removed 6 bases from V and 1 base from J; junction bases left unmatched: 8. CDR1 and CDR2 (germline): MDHEN, SYDVKM. The CDR3 loop spans 15 amino acids. Here the CDR3 reads CASSPRTGLSYEQYF. CDR3 coding DNA: TGTGCCAGCAGCCCGAGGACAGGGCTGTCCTACGAGCAGTACTTC.

J is TRBJ1-2 and V is TRBV9; TRBD1 is a possible D gene (6 bases). V lost 0 bases and J lost 6, with 9 bases in between. Looked up from germline, CDR1 is SGDLS and CDR2 is YYNGEE. CDR3 length equals 13 residues. The CDR3 DNA follows: TGTGCCAGCAGCGTAGCAGGGGCAGATGGCTACACCTTC. This translates into CASSVAGADGYTF.

CDR3 DNA sequence: TGTGCCAGCAGCTTAGGGGGGCCAGGCAATCAGCCCCAGCATTTT. It specifies CASSLGGPGNQPQHF. The V and J genes are TRBV13 and TRBJ1-5, with D possibly being TRBD1 (5 bases). Deletions cut 0 bases from V and 2 bases from J, with 8 bases between. CDR1 PRHDT and CDR2 FYEKMQ come from the germline V gene (reference sequence). The CDR3 has 15 amino acids.

The chain employs TRBV27 and TRBJ1-5, with D possibly being TRBD1 (5 bases). Germline loops: CDR1 MNHEY, CDR2 SMNVEV (reference sequence). CDR3 size: 14 residues. V was pared by 6 bases and J by 3 bases, with 12 bases between. The CDR3 sequence: CASRDGTANQPQHF. CDR3 nucleotides: TGTGCCAGCAGAGATGGGACTGCCAATCAGCCCCAGCATTTT.

CDR3 sequence (DNA): TGTGCCAGCAGCCCACGGGACAGAGTAGCCAAAAACATTCAGTACTTC. Protein sequence: CASSPRDRVAKNIQYF. The chain carries TRBV3-1 (or the pseudogene TRBV3-2) and TRBJ2-4; 7 nucleotides match TRBD1. Germline V CDR1 and CDR2: LGHDT, YNNKEL (reference sequence). The CDR3 is 16 amino acids. V was clipped by 4 bases and J by 0 bases; unmatched bases: 6.

This chain connects TRBV6-2 or TRBV6-3 to TRBJ2-7; D unclear. The ends were cut back, 4 bases at V and 2 bases at J, with 12 bases in the middle. Germline CDR1 and CDR2: MNHEY and SVGEGT. The CDR3 totals 14 residues. CDR3 DNA sequence: TGTGCCAGCAGTTCTCTCCTCCACCCCTACGAGCAGTACTTC. Its translation is CASSSLLHPYEQYF.

The chain uses TRBV11-2 and TRBJ1-5; maybe TRBD1 (5 bases). Trimming cost V 2 bases and J 3 bases, with 11 bases left between them. The V gene's germline CDR1 is SGHAT and CDR2 FQNNGV. CDR3 length: 15 amino acids. The DNA of the CDR3 is TGTGCCAGCAGCTTACAGGGCCTTTCCAATCAGCCCCAGCATTTT. It codes for CASSLQGLSNQPQHF. The variable domain in full, with the rest retrieved from reference TRBV11-2 and TRBJ1-5, is EAGVAQSPRYKIIEKRQSVAFWCNPISGHATLYWYQQILGQGPKLLIQFQNNGVVDDSQLPKDRFSAERLKGVDSTLKIQPAKLEDSAVYLCASSLQGLSNQPQHFGDGTRLSIL.

The rearrangement uses TRBV5-5 and TRBJ1-1; D is unresolved. Germline values: CDR1 SGHKS, CDR2 YYEKEE (reference sequence). The CDR3 is 13 residues long. V gave up 1 base and J gave up 7 bases, with 11 bases separating them. This CDR3 is CASSLLTTDEAFF. CDR3 nucleotides: TGTGCCAGCAGCTTGTTAACAACCGATGAAGCTTTCTTT.

This chain uses TRBV11-3 with TRBJ2-1; perhaps TRBD2 as D (5 bases). The CDR3 is made up of 15 amino acids. Trimming shortened V by 0 bases and J by 8 bases, and 14 bases separated the two germline ends. Germline V CDR1 and CDR2: SGHNT, YENEEA. Written as DNA, the CDR3 is TGTGCCAGCAGCTTAGAGGGCGGGTTGGTCGATGAGCAGTTCTTC. This sequence encodes CASSLEGGLVDEQFF.

V gene TRBV18 combines with J gene TRBJ1-1, with a tentative D call TRBD1 (5 bases). Trimming left V 0 bases short and J 0 bases short, with 17 bases between. CDR1 and CDR2 (germline): KGHSH, LQKENI. CDR3 length: 18 residues. The DNA of the CDR3 is TGTGCCAGCTCACCACCAACCGGGACCTCCACCATGAACACTGAAGCTTTCTTT. Translation: CASSPPTGTSTMNTEAFF.

The chain links TRBV5-6 to TRBJ1-6; D not certain. V lost 1 base and J 0 bases, leaving 8 bases between the germline ends. CDR1 is SGHDT, CDR2 YYEEEE, per germline. This CDR3 has 16 residues. CDR3 DNA sequence: TGTGCCAGCAGCTTGACTGGGAGCTCCTATAATTCACCCCTCCACTTT. This codes for CASSLTGSSYNSPLHF.

The chain recombines TRBV5-1 with TRBJ1-2, with 7 bases fitting TRBD1. The V and J ends lost 0 bases and 2 bases, in that order; junction bases with no gene match: 7. The CDR3 length is 16 residues. CDR1 is SGHRS, CDR2 YFSETQ, per germline. This CDR3 reads CASSLEGGQSNYGYTF. CDR3 sequence (DNA): TGCGCCAGCAGCTTGGAAGGGGGCCAAAGCAACTATGGCTACACCTTC.

The chain employs TRBV29-1 and TRBJ2-7; D gene unclear. V was pared by 4 bases and J by 0 bases, with 13 bases between. CDR1 SQVTM and CDR2 ANQGSEA come from the germline V gene. The CDR3 runs 14 residues. CDR3 in amino acids: CSVVPHASSYEQYF. The CDR3, as DNA: TGCAGCGTTGTCCCCCACGCGAGCTCCTACGAGCAGTACTTC.

The genes are TRBV29-1 and TRBJ1-5; D is unresolved. Trimming took 6 bases from V and 4 from J, leaving 13 bases between them. CDR1 is SQVTM, CDR2 ANQGSEA, per germline. The CDR3 covers 13 residues. DNA for the CDR3: TGCAGCGTCAACGGGAAGGGTAATCAGCCCCAGCATTTT. Translated: CSVNGKGNQPQHF.

The genes are TRBV5-8 and TRBJ2-5; 7 bases agree with TRBD1. The CDR3 loop spans 15 amino acids. Per the germline V gene, CDR1 is SGHTS and CDR2 is YDEGEE. The junction had 6 bases not matched to a gene; V was cut back by 4 bases and J by 0 bases. The DNA for the CDR3 is TGTGCCAGCAGCAAGGGGACAGTCAACCAAGAGACCCAGTACTTC. Its protein is CASSKGTVNQETQYF.